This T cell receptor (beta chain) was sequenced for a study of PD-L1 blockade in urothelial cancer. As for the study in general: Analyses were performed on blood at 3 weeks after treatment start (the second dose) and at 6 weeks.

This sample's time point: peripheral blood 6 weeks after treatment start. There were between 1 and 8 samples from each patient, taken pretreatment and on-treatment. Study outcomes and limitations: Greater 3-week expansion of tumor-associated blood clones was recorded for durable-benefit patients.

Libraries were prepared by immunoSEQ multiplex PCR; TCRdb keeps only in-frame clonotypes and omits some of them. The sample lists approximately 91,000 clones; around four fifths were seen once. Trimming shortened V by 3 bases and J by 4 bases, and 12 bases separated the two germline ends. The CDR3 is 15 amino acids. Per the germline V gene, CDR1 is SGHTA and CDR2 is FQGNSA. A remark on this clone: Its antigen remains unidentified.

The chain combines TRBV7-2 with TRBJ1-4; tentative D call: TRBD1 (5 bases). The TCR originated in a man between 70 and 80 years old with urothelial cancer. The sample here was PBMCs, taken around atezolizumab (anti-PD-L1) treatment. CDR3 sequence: CASSFVAGVNEKLFF. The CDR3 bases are TGTGCCAGCAGCTTTGTGGCGGGGGTTAATGAAAAACTGTTTTTT.